These 30 T cell receptor beta chains share one sample of origin, sequenced in a study of CD8+ T cells in alopecia areata. Sequencing used cDNA as its template, made by extracting RNA and reverse transcribing it. Here immunoSEQ multiplex PCR was the method, and the copy in TCRdb shows in-frame clones only, minus some. The sample carries 200,000 or so clones, 58% recorded once. Treatment in this sample: oral pan-JAK inhibitor, 5-10 mg twice daily. This material consisted of CD4+ T cells sorted from blood, taken at week 24, from a patient treated with tofacitinib. Every receptor here comes from a human donor with alopecia areata.

The rearrangement joins TRBV7-3 to TRBJ2-2; D is unresolved. V lost 3 bases to trimming and J lost 7 bases, with 9 bases between them. The germline gives CDR1 SGHTA, CDR2 FQGTGA. CDR3 length equals 13 residues. CDR3: CASSFGQYGELFF. The CDR3, as DNA: TGTGCCAGCAGCTTTGGGCAGTACGGGGAGCTGTTTTTT.

The V call is TRBV10-3, the J call TRBJ1-1; D unresolved. V was pared by 7 bases and J by 1 base, with 10 bases between. This CDR3 comprises 13 residues. The V gene's germline CDR1 is ENHRY and CDR2 SYGVKD. The CDR3 loop reads CAINRLPNTEAFF. The CDR3 bases are TGTGCCATCAATCGGCTTCCGAACACTGAAGCTTTCTTT.

The chain carries TRBV7-9 and TRBJ2-3; D is perhaps TRBD2 (5 bases). The V gene lost 7 bases and the J gene lost 3 bases, with 14 bases spanning the gap. Per germline, CDR1 SEHNR and CDR2 FQNEAQ (reference sequence). This CDR3 has 14 residues. Here the CDR3 DNA reads TGTGCCAGCAACAAACGGGGTTTAACAGATACGCAGTATTTT. Protein product: CASNKRGLTDTQYF.

V gene TRBV29-1 combines with J gene TRBJ1-1, with 8 bases matching TRBD1. The CDR3 consists of 11 residues. J lost 5 bases, V lost 7 bases, and 3 bases had no gene match. Germline V gives CDR1 SQVTM, CDR2 ANQGSEA. The CDR3 spells CSERQGTEAFF. The CDR3, as DNA: TGCAGCGAACGACAGGGGACTGAAGCTTTCTTT.

This chain joins TRBV2 and TRBJ2-7; 7 bases map to TRBD2. V shed 9 bases, J shed 2 bases, and the junction held 19 bases outside the gene matches. There are 17 residues in the CDR3. Germline assignment: CDR1 SNHLY and CDR2 FYNNEI. The CDR3 nucleotides read TGTGCCAGTAGAGAACCGGAGAAGCGGGGAACAACCTACGAGCAGTACTTC. Translation gives CASREPEKRGTTYEQYF.

The V call is TRBV19, the J call TRBJ2-4, with unresolved D. Trimming left V 3 bases short and J 5 bases short, with 5 bases between. CDR1 is LNHDA and CDR2 is SQIVND in the germline V gene (reference sequence). This CDR3 is built from 12 residues. CDR3 residues: CASSIAENIQYF. The CDR3 nucleotides read TGTGCCAGTAGTATTGCAGAAAACATTCAGTACTTC. Variable domain in full (rest from reference TRBV19 and TRBJ2-4): DGGITQSPKYLFRKEGQNVTLSCEQNLNHDAMYWYRQDPGQGLRLIYYSQIVNDFQKGDIAEGYSVSREKKESFPLTVTSAQKNPTAFYLCASSIAENIQYFGAGTRLSVL.

This rearrangement joins TRBV29-1 to TRBJ2-1, with TRBD2 as a possible D gene (5 bases). This CDR3 is 14 amino acids long. The germline gives CDR1 SQVTM, CDR2 ANQGSEA. The V end was cut by 6 bases, the J end by 4 bases, with 16 bases between. The CDR3 protein is CSVLRSGSYNEQFF. CDR3 DNA: TGCAGCGTCCTACGGTCGGGGTCATACAATGAGCAGTTCTTC.

The rearrangement joins TRBV29-1 to TRBJ1-1; D might be TRBD1 (5 bases). CDR1 and CDR2 (germline): SQVTM, ANQGSEA. V was pared by 3 bases and J by 6 bases, with 14 bases between. The CDR3 totals 13 residues. Here the CDR3 reads CSVEFPGDAEAFF. The CDR3 DNA follows: TGCAGCGTTGAGTTTCCGGGGGACGCTGAAGCTTTCTTT.

There are a few counts of this clone. The CDR3 DNA sequence: TGTGCCAGCAGCCAGGACAGGGGCTACGAGCAGTACTTC. Translated: CASSQDRGYEQYF. The gene calls are TRBV7-6 and TRBJ2-7, with 9 bases identical to TRBD1. V was clipped by 5 bases and J by 3 bases; unmatched bases: 2. This CDR3 region has 13 residues. Germline V gives CDR1 SGHVS, CDR2 FNYEAQ.

V is TRBV29-1 and J is TRBJ2-3; D gene ambiguous. V was clipped by 7 bases and J by 2 bases, with 4 bases between them. Looked up from germline, CDR1 is SQVTM and CDR2 is ANQGSEA. The CDR3 has 10 amino acids. CDR3 sequence reads: CSAHTDTQYF. Written as DNA, the CDR3 is TGCAGCGCGCACACAGATACGCAGTATTTT.

The J gene is TRBJ1-2, the V gene TRBV10-3; perhaps TRBD1 as D (5 bases). The CDR3 is made up of 12 amino acids. V dropped 6 bases and J dropped 4 bases, with 9 bases sitting between them. Germline V gene sequence: CDR1 ENHRY, CDR2 SYGVKD. The CDR3 spells CAISEGRYGYTF. The CDR3 nucleotides are TGTGCCATCAGCGAGGGACGCTATGGCTACACCTTC.

This clone was seen a few times. This chain links TRBV19 with TRBJ2-3; D gene unclear. Trimming cost V 0 bases and J 6 bases, with 10 bases left between them. Germline V CDR1 and CDR2: LNHDA, SQIVND (reference sequence). This CDR3 is built from 14 residues. The CDR3 DNA reads TGTGCCAGTAGTATAGATCGGAGTACCGATACGCAGTATTTT. This encodes CASSIDRSTDTQYF.

This chain connects TRBV30 to TRBJ2-2; D is ambiguous. Trimming removed 3 bases from V and 1 base from J, with 9 bases in between. This CDR3 is 14 amino acids long. The germline V gene encodes CDR1 GTSNPN and CDR2 SVGIG (reference sequence). CDR3 in DNA: TGTGCCTGGAGAGCCCAGAAGAACACCGGGGAGCTGTTTTTT. Protein: CAWRAQKNTGELFF.

This chain joins TRBV21-1 and TRBJ2-1; TRBD2 was called by the table and not checked on the DNA. TRBV21-1 represents a pseudogene. The CDR3 totals 12 residues. CDR3: CASISSYNEQFF. The CDR3 DNA reads TGTGCCAGCATTAGCTCCTACAATGAGCAGTTCTTC.

A few counts support this clone. The sample carries other DNA sequences with the same CDR3. The rearrangement joins TRBV29-1 to TRBJ2-5; D is ambiguous. The V gene's germline CDR1 is SQVTM and CDR2 ANQGSEA. This CDR3 is 10 amino acids long. With 4 bases removed from V and 4 bases from J, the gap between germline ends came to 4 bases. CDR3: CSVGGETQYF. The CDR3 bases are TGCAGCGTTGGTGGAGAGACCCAGTACTTC.

The chain combines TRBV29-1 with TRBJ1-2; 11 bases are shared with TRBD1. CDR1 and CDR2 from the germline V gene are SQVTM and ANQGSEA. This CDR3 contains 13 residues. After removal of 3 bases from V and 6 bases from J, the junction contained 3 bases not matched to a gene. The CDR3 DNA sequence: TGCAGCGTTGAGTTGGACAGGGGGCATGGCTACACCTTC. Its protein product is CSVELDRGHGYTF.

This clone was recorded a few times. The chain employs TRBV5-4 and TRBJ1-2; 8 bases are shared with TRBD1. This CDR3 spans 15 amino acids. Per germline, CDR1 SGHNT and CDR2 YYREEE (reference sequence). J was trimmed by 4 bases and V by 2 bases; bases with no gene match: 7. The CDR3 loop reads CASSFPTGVGYGYTF. In DNA form, the CDR3 reads TGTGCCAGCAGCTTCCCGACAGGGGTCGGCTATGGCTACACCTTC.

The chain couples TRBV28 to TRBJ1-5; D gene unclear. From germline, CDR1 is MDHEN and CDR2 SYDVKM. The V gene lost 2 bases and the J gene lost 0 bases, with 5 bases spanning the gap. This CDR3 spans 14 amino acids. The CDR3 DNA sequence: TGTGCCAGCAGTTTACCCGGTAGCAATCAGCCCCAGCATTTT. Translating it yields CASSLPGSNQPQHF. Complete variable domain (other parts from reference TRBV28 and TRBJ1-5): DVKVTQSSRYLVKRTGEKVFLECVQDMDHENMFWYRQDPGLGLRLIYFSYDVKMKEKGDIPEGYSVSREKKERFSLILESASTNQTSMYLCASSLPGSNQPQHFGDGTRLSIL.

Turning to this clone: The sample has other DNA sequences that encode this CDR3 too. This chain links TRBV5-6 with TRBJ2-1, with D unclear. The CDR3 loop spans 13 amino acids. Trimming removed 0 bases from V and 4 bases from J, with 5 bases in between. The germline V gene has CDR1 SGHDT and CDR2 YYEEEE. The chain's CDR3 is CASSLDSYNEQFF. The CDR3 DNA reads TGTGCCAGCAGCTTGGACAGTTACAATGAGCAGTTCTTC.

The rearrangement uses TRBV7-2 and TRBJ2-7, with 10 bases lining up with TRBD2. The CDR3 is 15 amino acids. The germline V gene encodes CDR1 SGHTA and CDR2 FQGNSA. J gave up 2 bases and V 1 base, and 2 bases lay outside the gene matches. This CDR3 is CASSLGLAGAYEQYF. The CDR3, as DNA: TGTGCCAGCAGCTTAGGGCTAGCGGGGGCCTACGAGCAGTACTTC. The variable domain in full, completed from reference TRBV7-2 and TRBJ2-7, reads GAGVSQSPSNKVTEKGKDVELRCDPISGHTALYWYRQSLGQGLEFLIYFQGNSAPDKSGLPSDRFSAERTGGSVSTLTIQRTQQEDSAVYLCASSLGLAGAYEQYFGPGTRLTVT.

The chain employs TRBV9 and TRBJ2-5; no firm D call. The CDR3 spans 16 residues. Germline V gene data show CDR1 as SGDLS and CDR2 as YYNGEE. V was cut by 0 bases and J by 4 bases, with 16 bases left in between. CDR3 bases: TGTGCCAGCAGCGTAGACCGTGGAGTAGCTTCAGAGACCCAGTACTTC. Translating gives CASSVDRGVASETQYF.

This clone was counted between two and nine times. V gene TRBV23-1 combines with J gene TRBJ2-2; tentatively, D is TRBD1 (5 bases). TRBV23-1 is annotated as an ORF whose role is uncertain. Deletions cut 1 base from V and 3 bases from J, with 6 bases between. This CDR3 is built from 14 residues. Written as DNA, the CDR3 is TGCGCCAGCAGTCAATTCAGGGACACCGGGGAGCTGTTTTTT. The encoded protein is CASSQFRDTGELFF.

The chain recombines TRBV5-1 with TRBJ2-3, with TRBD2 identical over 9 bases. Germline-derived CDR1 and CDR2 are SGHRS and YFSETQ. The CDR3 length is 15 residues. The ends lost 5 bases at V and 2 bases at J; junction bases unmatched: 6. The CDR3 region has the DNA TGCGCCAGCAGAGGTAGCGGGAGCCCCACAGATACGCAGTATTTT. Amino acids: CASRGSGSPTDTQYF.

The CDR3 loop is CASSVSPDYEQYF. For the CDR3, the DNA is TGTGCCAGCAGCGTAAGTCCTGACTACGAGCAGTACTTC. This chain uses TRBV9 with TRBJ2-7, with D unclear. V lost 1 base and J lost 3, with 8 bases in between. The CDR3 is 13 residues long. Germline loops: CDR1 SGDLS, CDR2 YYNGEE.

The chain is built from TRBV11-2 and TRBJ2-3; 10 bases match TRBD2. With V trimmed by 0 bases and J by 3 bases, 9 bases remained unmatched. The CDR3 consists of 18 residues. Germline CDR1 is SGHAT and CDR2 is FQNNGV. DNA for the CDR3: TGTGCCAGCAGCTTAGAAGCGGGAGGGCCCTTCGGAACAGATACGCAGTATTTT. Its protein is CASSLEAGGPFGTDTQYF.

The rearrangement links TRBV7-3 to TRBJ2-5; D tentatively fits TRBD1 or TRBD2 (5 bases each). V was shortened by 5 bases and J by 0 bases, with 10 bases between the two germline ends. The CDR3 covers 14 residues. The V gene's germline CDR1 is SGHTA and CDR2 FQGTGA. CDR3 nucleotide sequence: TGTGCCAGCAGCCGCTGGGGGAACCAAGAGACCCAGTACTTC. Translated, it gives CASSRWGNQETQYF.

The chain recombines TRBV7-2 with TRBJ2-7; D is uncertain. There are 14 residues in the CDR3. Germline loops: CDR1 SGHTA, CDR2 FQGNSA. V was cut by 1 base and J by 2 bases, with 9 bases left in between. The CDR3 spells CASSLVFGTYEQYF. DNA of the CDR3: TGTGCCAGCAGCTTAGTGTTCGGAACCTACGAGCAGTACTTC.

This clone was seen only a few times. The gene calls are TRBV5-1 and TRBJ1-2; D remains unclear. The CDR3 is made up of 12 amino acids. The V end was cut by 7 bases, the J end by 6 bases, with 13 bases between. CDR1 is SGHRS, CDR2 YFSETQ, per germline. CDR3 sequence reads: CASRSVVDGYTF. CDR3 coding DNA: TGCGCCAGCCGTTCCGTCGTGGATGGCTACACCTTC.

The chain has TRBV10-3 and TRBJ1-6, with D unclear. Trimming cost V 5 bases and J 8 bases, with 13 bases left between them. The CDR3 consists of 14 residues. Germline V gene data show CDR1 as ENHRY and CDR2 as SYGVKD. The CDR3 region is CAISSGPSDSPLHF. In DNA form, the CDR3 reads TGTGCCATCAGTTCCGGGCCTTCGGATTCACCCCTCCACTTT.

V is TRBV9 and J is TRBJ2-1; tentatively, D is TRBD1 (5 bases). Trimming removed 0 bases at V and 2 bases at J, with 9 bases between. The germline CDR1 and CDR2 sequences are SGDLS and YYNGEE. This CDR3 comprises 15 residues. CDR3 in amino acids: CASSVGGRTYNEQFF. The CDR3 DNA reads as TGTGCCAGCAGCGTAGGGGGCCGAACCTACAATGAGCAGTTCTTC. The whole variable domain, filled in from reference TRBV9 and TRBJ2-1, reads DSGVTQTPKHLITATGQRVTLRCSPRSGDLSVYWYQQSLDQGLQFLIQYYNGEERAKGNILERFSAQQFPDLHSELNLSSLELGDSALYFCASSVGGRTYNEQFFGPGTRLTVL.